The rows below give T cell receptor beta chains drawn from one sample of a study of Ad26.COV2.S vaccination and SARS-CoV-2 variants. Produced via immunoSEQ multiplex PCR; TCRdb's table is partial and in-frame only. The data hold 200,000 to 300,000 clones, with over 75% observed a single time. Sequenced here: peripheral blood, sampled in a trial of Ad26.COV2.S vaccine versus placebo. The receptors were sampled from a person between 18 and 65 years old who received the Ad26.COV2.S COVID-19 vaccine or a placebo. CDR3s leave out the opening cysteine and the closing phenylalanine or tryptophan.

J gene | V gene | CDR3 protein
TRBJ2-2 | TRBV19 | ASRPSTGELF
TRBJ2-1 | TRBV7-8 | ASKSAGPAYNEQF
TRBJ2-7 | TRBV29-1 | SVGFGPEQY
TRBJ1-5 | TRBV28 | ASSLKVGTDTYSNQPQH
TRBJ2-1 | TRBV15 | ATSRMGEQF
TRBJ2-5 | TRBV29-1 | SVVGDRGHAGTQY
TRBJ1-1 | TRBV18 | ASSPLDRSNTEAF
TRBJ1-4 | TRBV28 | ASSLWGRGRVEKLF
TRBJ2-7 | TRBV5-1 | ASSPSGGEHEQY
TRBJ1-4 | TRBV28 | ASSSAGKLF
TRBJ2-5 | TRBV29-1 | SVWTGEETQY
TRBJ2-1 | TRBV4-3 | ASSRLRGSSYNEQF
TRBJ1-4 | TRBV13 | ASSLATNEKLF
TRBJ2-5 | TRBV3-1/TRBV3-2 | ASSHAGKETQY
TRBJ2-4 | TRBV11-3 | ASSPGGSKNIQY
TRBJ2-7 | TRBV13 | ASSPEWDRGVEQY